The 6 T cell receptor beta chains presented below share a single source sample, sequenced in a study of blood T cells in healthy people across ages. PCR was performed a second time for about 7 to 11 cycles using a sample-barcoded 5' primer and a J-beta primer mix. MiXCR was run by TCRdb on the 5' RACE reads, yielding one entry per CDR3 protein. This repertoire shows roughly 860,000 distinct CDR3 sequences, roughly 60% found once; its top ten account for about a quarter. Sequenced material: blood. The receptors were sampled from a man aged 25-45 years in good health.

The CDR3: CSARALLAGANTGELFF. CDR3 DNA sequence: TGCAGTGCTAGAGCCCTATTAGCGGGGGCGAACACCGGGGAGCTGTTTTTT. V usage is TRBV20-1 and J usage is TRBJ2-2; TRBD2 matches at 9 bases. V shed 1 base, J shed 0 bases, and the junction held 6 bases outside the gene matches. CDR3 size: 17 residues. CDR1 is DFQATT and CDR2 is SNEGSKA in the germline V gene (reference sequence).

This chain connects TRBV3-1 to TRBJ1-2, with D unclear. The germline gives CDR1 LGHDT, CDR2 YNNKEL (reference sequence). The CDR3 covers 16 residues. V lost 1 base, J lost 3 bases, and 15 bases lay in between. The CDR3 here is CASSQVGQTQYYGYTF. In DNA, the CDR3 is TGTGCCAGCAGCCAAGTTGGGCAGACCCAGTACTATGGCTACACCTTC.

This clonotype was seen a few times. V usage is TRBV29-1 and J usage is TRBJ2-5, with D possibly TRBD1 on 6 matching bases. CDR1 SQVTM and CDR2 ANQGSEA come from the germline V gene. This CDR3 has 16 residues. V lost 5 bases and J lost 1, with 20 bases in between. CDR3 amino acids: CSVTEWGQGSQETQYF. The CDR3 DNA is TGCAGCGTTACCGAATGGGGGCAGGGATCCCAAGAGACCCAGTACTTC.

This chain joins TRBV27 and TRBJ2-5; 8 positions agree with TRBD1. With the DNA end fitting TRBJ2-7 better, the J assignment may be wrong. Germline values: CDR1 MNHEY, CDR2 SMNVEV (reference sequence). This CDR3 has 19 amino acids. The CDR3, as DNA: TGTGCCAGCAGTTTATCATTCCCCGGACAGGGTAGGTTAAGTTACGAGCAGTACTTC. As protein: CASSLSFPGQGRLSYEQYF.

In its sample, this clonotype was seen a few times. This sequence joins TRBV20-1 and TRBJ2-5, with D unclear. V was shortened by 0 bases and J by 5 bases, with 4 bases between the two germline ends. CDR3 size: 11 residues. Germline loops: CDR1 DFQATT, CDR2 SNEGSKA (reference sequence). CDR3 protein: CSARDWETQYF. The CDR3, as DNA: TGCAGTGCTAGAGATTGGGAGACCCAGTACTTC.

The chain employs TRBV7-2 and TRBJ2-7; 8 bases agree with TRBD1. Trimming removed 4 bases from V and 8 bases from J; junction bases left unmatched: 13. Per germline, CDR1 SGHTA and CDR2 FQGNSA. This CDR3 spans 15 amino acids. CDR3 sequence reads: CASSSTILDRGKQYF. Written as DNA, the CDR3 is TGTGCCAGCAGCTCAACCATTCTCGACAGGGGAAAGCAGTACTTC.